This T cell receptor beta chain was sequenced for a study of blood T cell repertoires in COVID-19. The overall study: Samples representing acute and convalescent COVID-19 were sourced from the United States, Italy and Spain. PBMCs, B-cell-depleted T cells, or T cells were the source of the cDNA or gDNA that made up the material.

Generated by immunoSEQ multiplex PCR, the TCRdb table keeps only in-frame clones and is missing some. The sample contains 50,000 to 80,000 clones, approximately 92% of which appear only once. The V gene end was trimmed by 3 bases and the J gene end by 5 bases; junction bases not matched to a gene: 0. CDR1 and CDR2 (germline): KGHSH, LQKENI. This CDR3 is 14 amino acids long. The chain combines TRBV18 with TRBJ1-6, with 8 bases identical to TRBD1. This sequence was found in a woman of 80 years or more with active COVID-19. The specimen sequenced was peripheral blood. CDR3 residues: CASSPGQDNSPLHF. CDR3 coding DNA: TGTGCCAGCTCACCGGGACAGGATAATTCACCCCTCCACTTT.